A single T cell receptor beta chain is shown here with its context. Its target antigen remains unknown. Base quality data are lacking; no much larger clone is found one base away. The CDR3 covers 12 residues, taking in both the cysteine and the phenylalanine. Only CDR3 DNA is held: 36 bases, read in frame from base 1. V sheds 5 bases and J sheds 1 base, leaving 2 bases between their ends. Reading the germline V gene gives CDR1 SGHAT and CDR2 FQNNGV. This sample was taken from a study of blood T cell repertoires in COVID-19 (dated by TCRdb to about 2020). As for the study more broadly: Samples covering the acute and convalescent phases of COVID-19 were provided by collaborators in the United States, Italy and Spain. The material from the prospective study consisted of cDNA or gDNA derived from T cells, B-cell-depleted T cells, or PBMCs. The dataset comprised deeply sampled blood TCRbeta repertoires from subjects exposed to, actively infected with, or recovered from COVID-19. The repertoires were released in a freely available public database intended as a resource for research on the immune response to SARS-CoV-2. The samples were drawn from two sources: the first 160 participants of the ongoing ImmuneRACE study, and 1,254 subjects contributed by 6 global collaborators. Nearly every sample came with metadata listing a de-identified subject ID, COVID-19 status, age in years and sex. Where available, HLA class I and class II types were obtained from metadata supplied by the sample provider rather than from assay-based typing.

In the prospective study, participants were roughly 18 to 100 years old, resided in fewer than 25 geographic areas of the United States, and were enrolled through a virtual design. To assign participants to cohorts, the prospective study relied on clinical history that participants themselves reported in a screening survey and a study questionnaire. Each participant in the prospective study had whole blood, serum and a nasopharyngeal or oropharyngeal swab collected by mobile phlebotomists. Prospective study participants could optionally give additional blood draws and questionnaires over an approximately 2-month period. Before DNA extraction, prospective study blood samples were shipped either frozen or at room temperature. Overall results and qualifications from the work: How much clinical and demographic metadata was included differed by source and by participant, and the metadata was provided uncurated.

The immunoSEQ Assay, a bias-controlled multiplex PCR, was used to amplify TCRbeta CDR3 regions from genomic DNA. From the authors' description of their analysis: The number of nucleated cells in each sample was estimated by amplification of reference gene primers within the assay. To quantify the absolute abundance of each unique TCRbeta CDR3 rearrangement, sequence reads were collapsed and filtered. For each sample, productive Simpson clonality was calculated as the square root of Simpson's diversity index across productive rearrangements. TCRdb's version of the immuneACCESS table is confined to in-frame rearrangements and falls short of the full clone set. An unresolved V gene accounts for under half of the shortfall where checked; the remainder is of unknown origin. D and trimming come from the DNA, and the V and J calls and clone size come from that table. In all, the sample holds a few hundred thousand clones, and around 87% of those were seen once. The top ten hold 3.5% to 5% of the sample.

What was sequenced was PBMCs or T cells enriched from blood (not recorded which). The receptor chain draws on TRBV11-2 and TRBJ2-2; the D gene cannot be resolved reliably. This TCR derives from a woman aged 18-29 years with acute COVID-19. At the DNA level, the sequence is TGTGCCAGCAGCCAGAACACCGGGGAGCTGTTTTTT. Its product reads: CASSQNTGELFF.